The TCR beta chain described here comes from a study of blood T cell repertoires in COVID-19. The overall study: Spain, Italy and the United States supplied samples that represented acute and convalescent COVID-19. Sources were T cells, B-cell-depleted T cells, or PBMCs; the material itself was cDNA or gDNA.

The CDR3 sequence is 15 residues long. From germline, CDR1 is ENHRY and CDR2 SYGVKD. The junction had 6 bases not matched to a gene; V was cut back by 1 base and J by 4 bases. Original methodology: Estimation of nucleated cell counts was performed using reference gene primer amplification. Here immunoSEQ multiplex PCR was the method, and the copy in TCRdb shows in-frame clones only, minus some. The DNA gave D and trimming, while V, J and clone size come from that table. The sample contains some 220,000 clones, 80% to 90% of which appear only once. The sequence was collected from a man in his fifties or sixties with active or convalescent COVID-19. The sample was peripheral blood. The chain couples TRBV10-3 to TRBJ2-5; 7 nucleotides agree with TRBD1. The CDR3 is CAISEWDRGVETQYF. CDR3 nucleotide sequence: TGTGCCATCAGTGAGTGGGACAGAGGGGTAGAGACCCAGTACTTC.